What follows is one TCR beta chain and its context. Its antigen is unknown. The data originate from a study of T-cell memory formation after mild COVID-19. Study outcomes and limitations: Pre-infection memory harbored some responding clones, suggesting cross-reactive memory joined.

Using constant-segment primers, 5'RACE produced TCR alpha and TCR beta cDNA libraries carrying sample barcodes and UMIs. MiXCR, applied by TCRdb to the 5' RACE reads, yields one record per CDR3 protein. This sample has 190,000 or so distinct CDR3 sequences; roughly a fifth occur once, and the top ten carry 20% to 25%. The receptor's source is an adult woman who had mild COVID-19 (a few samples of this study predate the infection). Cell type and time point are not known. The sample was PBMCs or a T cell subset sorted from them (not recorded which).

The CDR3 here is CASTERQGVGELFF. In nucleotides, the CDR3 is TGCGCCAGCACCGAGCGACAGGGGGTCGGGGAGCTGTTTTTT. This chain connects TRBV5-1 to TRBJ2-2, with 9 nucleotides matching TRBD1. With V trimmed by 6 bases and J by 7 bases, 7 bases remained unmatched. The CDR3 contains 14 residues. Per the germline V gene, CDR1 is SGHRS and CDR2 is YFSETQ.